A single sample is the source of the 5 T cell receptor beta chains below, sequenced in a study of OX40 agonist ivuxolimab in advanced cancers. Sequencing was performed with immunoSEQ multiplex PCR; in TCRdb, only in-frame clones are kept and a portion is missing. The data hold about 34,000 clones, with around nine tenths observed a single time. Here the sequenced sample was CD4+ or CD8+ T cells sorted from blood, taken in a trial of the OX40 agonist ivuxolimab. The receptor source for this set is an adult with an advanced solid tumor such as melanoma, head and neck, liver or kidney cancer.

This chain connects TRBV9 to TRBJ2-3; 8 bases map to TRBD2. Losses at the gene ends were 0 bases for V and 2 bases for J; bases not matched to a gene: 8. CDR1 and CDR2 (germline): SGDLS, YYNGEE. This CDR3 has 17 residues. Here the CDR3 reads CASSVDPSGQPTDTQYF. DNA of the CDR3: TGTGCCAGCAGCGTAGATCCTAGCGGGCAACCCACAGATACGCAGTATTTT.

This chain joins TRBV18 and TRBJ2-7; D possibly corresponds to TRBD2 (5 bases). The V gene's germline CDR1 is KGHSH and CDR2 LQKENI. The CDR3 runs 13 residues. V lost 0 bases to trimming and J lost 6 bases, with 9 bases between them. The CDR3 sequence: CASSPPAGVEQYF. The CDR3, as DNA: TGTGCCAGCTCACCACCGGCGGGTGTCGAGCAGTACTTC.

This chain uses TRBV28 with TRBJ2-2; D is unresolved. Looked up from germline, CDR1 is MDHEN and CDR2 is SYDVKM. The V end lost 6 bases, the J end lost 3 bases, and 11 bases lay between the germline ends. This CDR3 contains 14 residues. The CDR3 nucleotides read TGTGCCAGCAGGCCACGGCCGGACACCGGGGAGCTGTTTTTT. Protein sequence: CASRPRPDTGELFF. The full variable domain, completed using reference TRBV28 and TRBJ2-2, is DVKVTQSSRYLVKRTGEKVFLECVQDMDHENMFWYRQDPGLGLRLIYFSYDVKMKEKGDIPEGYSVSREKKERFSLILESASTNQTSMYLCASRPRPDTGELFFGEGSRLTVL.

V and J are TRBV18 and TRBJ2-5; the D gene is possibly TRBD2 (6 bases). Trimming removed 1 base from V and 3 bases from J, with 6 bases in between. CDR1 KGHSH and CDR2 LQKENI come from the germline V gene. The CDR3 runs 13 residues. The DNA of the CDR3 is TGTGCCAGCTCACCACGGGGGGAAGAGACCCAGTACTTC. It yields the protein CASSPRGEETQYF.

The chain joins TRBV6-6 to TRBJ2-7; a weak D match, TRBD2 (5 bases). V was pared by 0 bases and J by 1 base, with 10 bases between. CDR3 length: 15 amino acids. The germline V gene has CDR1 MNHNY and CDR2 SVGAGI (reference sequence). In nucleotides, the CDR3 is TGTGCCAGCAGTTACTCGGGAGTAGGGTCCTACGAGCAGTACTTC. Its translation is CASSYSGVGSYEQYF.